Following are 23 T cell receptor beta chains from one sample sequenced in a study of T cell repertoires in cytomegalovirus infection. Each CDR3 protein gets one entry after TCRdb re-called the reads with MiXCR. The sample has 650,000 to 850,000 distinct CDR3 sequences, under 35% seen once. Antigen specificity for these receptors is unknown. Sequencing was performed on cultured CD8+ T cells from PBMCs, taken from culture after CMV antigen stimulation. These receptors all stem from a human donor in good health (CMV status not recorded). Some clones in this sample may be carry-over from other donors' samples.

The chain is built from TRBV15 and TRBJ2-3; D call uncertain. V was shortened by 2 bases and J by 5 bases, with 11 bases between the two germline ends. Per the germline V gene, CDR1 is LNHNV and CDR2 is YYDKDF (reference sequence). The CDR3 has 14 residues. The CDR3 region is CATSRPGTGDTQYF. As DNA, the CDR3 is TGTGCCACCAGCAGACCTGGAACCGGAGATACGCAGTATTTT.

This clonotype was recorded a few times. The chain employs TRBV7-9 and TRBJ1-5; no clear D. V dropped 1 base and J dropped 10 bases, with 23 bases sitting between them. CDR1 and CDR2 (germline): SEHNR, FQNEAQ (reference sequence). This CDR3 has 17 residues. CDR3 bases: TGTGCCAGCAGCTTAGGACGGGGTCAGGAGGGTAGTAACCCCCAGCATTTT. Its protein is CASSLGRGQEGSNPQHF.

The gene calls are TRBV6-1 and TRBJ2-7; 12 nucleotides line up with TRBD1. V lost 2 bases, J lost 7 bases, and 6 bases stayed unmatched. CDR1 MNHNS and CDR2 SASEGT come from the germline V gene. There are 15 residues in the CDR3. CDR3 sequence (DNA): TGTGCCAGCAGTGAATTGGGACAGGGGGCATTGGAGCAGTACGTC. Amino acids: CASSELGQGALEQYV.

This clonotype was counted a few times. The chain uses TRBV5-4 and TRBJ2-2; a possible D gene is TRBD2 (7 bases). The CDR3 runs 14 residues. The germline V gene encodes CDR1 SGHNT and CDR2 YYREEE (reference sequence). The V and J ends lost 3 bases and 7 bases respectively, with 13 bases between them. The chain's CDR3 is CASSWGGLGGELFF. DNA for the CDR3: TGTGCCAGCAGCTGGGGGGGGCTCGGCGGGGAGCTGTTTTTT.

This clonotype showed up just a few times. This chain joins TRBV4-2 and TRBJ2-5, with TRBD1 as a possible D gene (5 bases). The V gene lost 1 base and the J gene lost 5 bases, with 14 bases spanning the gap. Germline lookup yields CDR1 LGHNA and CDR2 YNFKEQ. The CDR3 has 15 amino acids. CDR3 nucleotide sequence: TGTGCCAGCAGCCAAGTTGTCAGGGCTCGGGAGACCCAGTACTTC. It translates to CASSQVVRARETQYF.

V gene TRBV7-9 combines with J gene TRBJ1-2; D might be TRBD1 (5 bases). The germline CDR1 and CDR2 sequences are SEHNR and FQNEAQ (reference sequence). The CDR3 length is 15 residues. The V and J ends lost 8 bases and 3 bases respectively, with 19 bases between them. The CDR3 nucleotides are TGTGCCAGCCAGCGTGTAGGGGACGGAGACTATGGCTACACCTTC. Encoded protein: CASQRVGDGDYGYTF.

The rearrangement links TRBV9 to TRBJ2-7; no firm D call. The CDR3 covers 13 residues. Trimming cost V 0 bases and J 0 bases, with 4 bases left between them. From germline, CDR1 is SGDLS and CDR2 YYNGEE. The CDR3 coding sequence is TGTGCCAGCAGCGTAGACCCCTCCTACGAGCAGTACTTC. It translates to CASSVDPSYEQYF.

The sample holds many counts of this clonotype. The chain carries TRBV7-2 and TRBJ2-1; perhaps TRBD2 as D (6 bases). V was cut by 2 bases and J by 6 bases, with 17 bases left in between. The CDR3 contains 16 residues. Germline CDR1 and CDR2: SGHTA and FQGNSA. CDR3 protein: CASSLNVGGTVNEQFF. The CDR3 DNA sequence: TGTGCCAGCAGCTTAAATGTAGGCGGGACTGTCAATGAGCAGTTCTTC.

This clonotype was observed at least ten times. The chain has TRBV11-2 and TRBJ2-1; D is tentatively TRBD1 or TRBD2 (5 bases each). CDR1 is SGHAT and CDR2 is FQNNGV in the germline V gene. Trimming took 7 bases from V and 2 from J, leaving 15 bases between them. The CDR3 consists of 15 residues. The CDR3 is CASIPGTLTYNEQFF. CDR3 coding DNA: TGTGCCAGCATCCCCGGGACCTTGACCTACAATGAGCAGTTCTTC.

This clonotype occurred many times. The rearrangement uses TRBV6-4 and TRBJ2-1, with 10 nucleotides matching TRBD2. Germline CDR1 MRHNA, CDR2 SNTAGT. V lost 8 bases and J lost 7; bases outside the gene matches: 5. This CDR3 has 13 amino acids. The CDR3 DNA sequence: TGTGCCAGCCGGGGACTAGCGTGGAATGAGCAGTTCTTC. Its translation is CASRGLAWNEQFF.

The CDR3 sequence is CASSLVGSGYGYTF. The CDR3 coding sequence is TGTGCCAGCAGCTTAGTTGGGAGTGGCTATGGCTACACCTTC. The V gene is TRBV7-9, the J gene TRBJ1-2; D unclear. In germline, CDR1 is SEHNR, CDR2 FQNEAQ (reference sequence). The CDR3 is 14 amino acids. The V gene lost 1 base and the J gene lost 4 bases, with 10 bases spanning the gap.

The genes are TRBV7-3 and TRBJ2-1, with 10 positions matching TRBD2. This CDR3 region has 16 residues. Germline CDR1 SGHTA, CDR2 FQGTGA. The V gene end was trimmed by 3 bases and the J gene end by 6 bases; junction bases not matched to a gene: 8. CDR3 residues: CASSLRRAGGRNEQFF. For the CDR3, the DNA is TGTGCCAGCAGCTTGCGGCGAGCGGGGGGGCGCAATGAGCAGTTCTTC.

This clonotype was counted a few times. The V call is TRBV27, the J call TRBJ2-3, with unresolved D. The CDR3 runs 13 residues. Germline-derived CDR1 and CDR2 are MNHEY and SMNVEV (reference sequence). Between the trimmed V and J ends, which lost 2 bases and 6 bases, there was a span of 9 bases. The CDR3 region is CASSLEPWDTQYF. CDR3 nucleotides: TGTGCCAGCAGTTTAGAACCGTGGGATACGCAGTATTTT.

This clonotype was seen a few times. The V and J genes are TRBV15 and TRBJ1-1; D ambiguous. V shed 0 bases and J shed 7 bases, with 12 bases lying between them. The CDR3 sequence is 14 residues long. Germline V gives CDR1 LNHNV, CDR2 YYDKDF (reference sequence). The CDR3 DNA is TGTGCCACCAGCAGAGAGGGAACCGGGTTTGAAGCTTTCTTT. As protein: CATSREGTGFEAFF.

In this sample, this clonotype turned up once. V usage is TRBV2 and J usage is TRBJ2-1; 13 bases map to TRBD2. Germline V gene sequence: CDR1 SNHLY, CDR2 FYNNEI. The V segment lost 0 bases and the J segment 8 bases; nucleotides outside the gene matches: 7. The CDR3 totals 17 residues. CDR3 nucleotide sequence: TGTGCCAGCAGTGAAGCGGGGGGACTAGCGGGGATGGATGAGCAGTTCTTC. Protein product: CASSEAGGLAGMDEQFF. Drawing the rest from reference TRBV2 and TRBJ2-1, the complete variable domain is EPEVTQTPSHQVTQMGQEVILRCVPISNHLYFYWYRQILGQKVEFLVSFYNNEISEKSEIFDDQFSVERPDGSNFTLKIRSTKLEDSAMYFCASSEAGGLAGMDEQFFGPGTRLTVL.

V and J are TRBV9 and TRBJ1-5, with 7 bases lining up with TRBD1. The CDR3 is made up of 13 amino acids. J was trimmed by 10 bases and V by 3 bases; bases with no gene match: 7. The germline V gene encodes CDR1 SGDLS and CDR2 YYNGEE. This chain's CDR3 is CASSAGTDSPQHF. The CDR3 coding sequence is TGTGCCAGCAGCGCTGGGACAGACTCTCCCCAGCATTTT.

The chain employs TRBV6-2 or TRBV6-3 and TRBJ1-1; maybe TRBD1 (5 bases). The CDR3 consists of 15 residues. Germline loops: CDR1 MNHEY, CDR2 SVGEGT. Trimming shortened V by 6 bases and J by 3 bases, and 17 bases separated the two germline ends. The CDR3 sequence is CASRPSARVYTEAFF. The CDR3 region has the DNA TGTGCCAGCAGACCTTCGGCCAGGGTCTACACTGAAGCTTTCTTT.

This clonotype was found a few times. This sequence joins TRBV25-1 and TRBJ1-2, with D unresolved. Trimming stripped 3 bases from V and 0 bases from J, with 11 bases between. The CDR3 has 15 residues. Looked up from germline, CDR1 is MGHDK and CDR2 is SYGVNS. The CDR3 nucleotides are TGTGCCAGCAGTGAGGCAGGCAGAGCTAACTATGGCTACACCTTC. Translation gives CASSEAGRANYGYTF.

The chain uses TRBV7-8 and TRBJ2-5; perhaps D is TRBD1 or TRBD2 (6 bases each). The CDR3 is 14 amino acids. Trimming shortened V by 2 bases and J by 5 bases, and 12 bases separated the two germline ends. Germline loops: CDR1 SGHVS, CDR2 FQNEAQ. CDR3 in amino acids: CASSLRGRWETQYF. For the CDR3, the DNA is TGTGCCAGCAGCTTACGGGGGCGCTGGGAGACCCAGTACTTC.

The gene calls are TRBV2 and TRBJ2-5, with 12 bases matching TRBD1. The V and J ends lost 2 bases and 5 bases, in that order; junction bases with no gene match: 12. There are 18 residues in the CDR3. Germline V gives CDR1 SNHLY, CDR2 FYNNEI. Here the CDR3 reads CASSERSTGTGGKETQYF. CDR3 nucleotides: TGTGCCAGCAGTGAACGGTCCACCGGGACAGGGGGCAAGGAGACCCAGTACTTC.

V is TRBV6-2 or TRBV6-3 and J is TRBJ2-5, with TRBD1 matching 7 bases. V trimming: 5 bases; J trimming: 1 base; junction bases outside the gene matches: 7. The germline V gene encodes CDR1 MNHEY and CDR2 SVGEGT. CDR3 length: 15 residues. The CDR3 here is CASSVTTGSQETQYF. As DNA, the CDR3 is TGTGCCAGCAGTGTCACGACAGGGTCCCAAGAGACCCAGTACTTC.

This clonotype occurred a few times. This sequence joins TRBV6-2 or TRBV6-3 and TRBJ2-5; D perhaps matches TRBD1 (7 bases). The V end was cut by 4 bases, the J end by 3 bases, with 21 bases between. The germline gives CDR1 MNHEY, CDR2 SVGEGT. This CDR3 comprises 17 residues. CDR3 coding DNA: TGTGCCAGCAGTTCCGCCTTCTTGCCAGGGGGGAAAGAGACCCAGTACTTC. It yields the protein CASSSAFLPGGKETQYF.

This chain connects TRBV4-3 to TRBJ2-1; D tentatively reads TRBD1 or TRBD2 (6 bases each). Germline V gene sequence: CDR1 LGHNA, CDR2 YSLEER. V dropped 3 bases and J dropped 5 bases, with 11 bases sitting between them. This CDR3 is built from 14 residues. This CDR3 reads CASSHPGAHNEQFF. The CDR3 coding sequence is TGCGCCAGCAGCCACCCGGGGGCCCACAATGAGCAGTTCTTC.